This TCR beta chain was captured in a study of regulatory T cells in long-lasting Graves disease. Indicated time point: newly diagnosed GD, antithyroid drugs for less than 3 months. The TCR library was prepared using RNA isolated from PBMCs. Arm-PCR of CDR3 regions and iRepertoire HTBI primers were used to build TCR beta libraries. TCRdb used MiXCR to reprocess the multiplex PCR reads, holding one entry per CDR3 protein. This table holds around 250,000 distinct CDR3 sequences, 15% to 20% found once. Study observations and caveats: TCR diversity in persistent Graves' patients was below that of newly diagnosed ones.

For this clonotype: Its antigen remains unknown.

This CDR3 is 13 amino acids long. Deletions cut 8 bases from V and 2 bases from J, with 13 bases between. These data were likewise used in another study, on T cells in Graves' hyperthyroidism and ophthalmopathy.

The sequence was obtained from a woman aged 25 to 39 with Graves disease. This chain joins TRBV12-3 or TRBV12-4 and TRBJ2-7; D may be TRBD1 (6 bases). Sequenced here: peripheral blood mononuclear cells (PBMCs), sampled at new diagnosis, from a patient treated with antithyroid drugs. The CDR3 DNA follows: TGTGCCAGCTCTCGGACAGAGACCTACGAGCAGTACTTC. Encoded protein: CASSRTETYEQYF.